Listed below are T cell receptor beta chains from one sample, sequenced in a study of shared clonotypes between healthy human individuals. Produced via immunoSEQ multiplex PCR; TCRdb's table is partial and in-frame only. Among millions of clones listed, roughly 94% were seen once. Material: naive CD8+ T cells sorted from blood. Receptor source: a young man in good health. CDR3s include the opening cysteine and the closing phenylalanine or tryptophan. D genes are given only for firm matches. The size entry is marked missing in some rows and otherwise reads once, few, many or a size class.

v_gene	len	d_gene	j_gene	abundance	CDR3nt	CDR3aa
TRBV19	13	TRBD2	TRBJ2-7	once	TGTGCCAGTAGCGGGAGGGCTTCCTACGAGCAGTACTTC	CASSGRASYEQYF
TRBV6-5	13	.	TRBJ1-4	.	TGTGCCAGCAATGGCCCCCTGCGGTCGGGACTGTTTTTT	CASNGPLRSGLFF
TRBV7-6	16	TRBD1	TRBJ2-5	.	TGTGCCAGCAGCTTAGGAGGGCAGGGGGCCGGTGAGACCCAGTACTTC	CASSLGGQGAGETQYF
TRBV5-4	15	TRBD2	TRBJ2-7	few	TGTGCCAGCAGCTTGGGGGCGGGAGGGCTCTACGAGCAGTACTTC	CASSLGAGGLYEQYF
TRBV29-1	11	.	TRBJ2-4	.	TGCAGCGGTGGCAGGGATGACATTCAGTACTTC	CSGGRDDIQYF
TRBV11-2	15	.	TRBJ2-3	.	TGTGCCAGCAGCTTTTTAGGGTTTAGCACAGATACGCAGTATTTT	CASSFLGFSTDTQYF
TRBV7-8	13	.	TRBJ2-5	.	TGTGCCAGCGCGGGGTCCTTCCGGGAGACCCAGTACTTC	CASAGSFRETQYF
TRBV5-1	14	.	TRBJ2-7	.	TGCGCCAGCAGCCCCCTGGCCGGGGGTAACGAGCAGTACTTC	CASSPLAGGNEQYF
TRBV2	16	TRBD2	TRBJ2-3	.	TGTGCCAGCAGGATTACTAGCGGGGGGCTGTCAGATACGCAGTATTTT	CASRITSGGLSDTQYF
TRBV4-3	17	.	TRBJ2-3	.	TGCGCCAGCAGCCAAGGAGCCGTCGAGGGCGGCACAGATACGCAGTATTTT	CASSQGAVEGGTDTQYF
TRBV5-1	14	TRBD1	TRBJ1-1	.	TGCGCCAGCAGCAACAGAGGACAGGGCCTTGAAGCTTTCTTT	CASSNRGQGLEAFF
TRBV27	14	.	TRBJ2-7	.	TGTGCCAGCAGTTTAAGCTACAACTCCTACGAGCAGTACTTC	CASSLSYNSYEQYF
TRBV10-2	12	.	TRBJ2-7	.	TGCGCCAGCAGCTTCAGGGACTACGAGCAGTACTTC	CASSFRDYEQYF
TRBV19	16	.	TRBJ2-5	.	TGTGCCAGTAGACATTCGCGGATGGGGGGCCAAGAGACCCAGTACTTC	CASRHSRMGGQETQYF
TRBV4-3	15	TRBD1	TRBJ2-2	.	TGCGCCAGCAGCCCTCGACAGGGGAAGGCCGGGGAGCTGTTTTTT	CASSPRQGKAGELFF
TRBV9	19	.	TRBJ1-2	once	TGTGCCAGCAGCGTATCCGCCGGGGGGTTCCACAGGTGGGACTATGGCTACACCTTC	CASSVSAGGFHRWDYGYTF
TRBV7-9	14	.	TRBJ1-6	.	TGTGCCAGTTTCAGTGGCTCCTATAATTCACCCCTCCACTTT	CASFSGSYNSPLHF
TRBV30	14	.	TRBJ2-2	.	TGTGCCTGGAGTTACACCCCGCCTGCCGGGGAGCTGTTTTTT	CAWSYTPPAGELFF
TRBV7-6	15	.	TRBJ1-1	.	TGTGCCAGCAGCTTATCCCAGGGCGCGAGCACTGAAGCTTTCTTT	CASSLSQGASTEAFF
TRBV7-8	13	.	TRBJ2-2	.	TGTGCCAGCATCGACGTCCCGACCGGGGAGCTGTTTTTT	CASIDVPTGELFF
TRBV4-1	16	TRBD2	TRBJ2-3	.	TGCGCCAGCAGCCAAGCACTAGCGGAGAGCACAGATACGCAGTATTTT	CASSQALAESTDTQYF
TRBV9	14	.	TRBJ1-1	.	TGTGCCAGCAGCGTAGTCGACGGGTTCACTGAAGCTTTCTTT	CASSVVDGFTEAFF
TRBV6-6	12	.	TRBJ2-7	.	TGTGCCAGCAGACCAAATAACTACGAGCAGTACTTC	CASRPNNYEQYF
TRBV30	14	TRBD1	TRBJ1-2	.	TGTGCCTGGACCCTACAGGGGAGGGGGTATGGCTACACCTTC	CAWTLQGRGYGYTF